The 11 T cell receptor beta chains presented below share a single source sample, sequenced in a study of T-cell memory formation after mild COVID-19. TCRdb recomputed calls from the 5' RACE reads with MiXCR, one row per CDR3 protein. The table has 300,000 to 350,000 distinct CDR3 sequences, roughly 21% seen once. The sample taken for sequencing was PBMCs or a T cell subset sorted from them (not recorded which). These receptors originate from a man younger than 30 who had mild COVID-19 (a few samples of this study predate the infection). Cell type and time point are not known.

V is TRBV27 and J is TRBJ1-2, with 7 positions matching TRBD1. V lost 1 base, J lost 7 bases, and 9 bases stayed unmatched. Germline CDR1 is MNHEY and CDR2 is SMNVEV (reference sequence). The CDR3 has 15 residues. CDR3 sequence (DNA): TGTGCCAGCAGTTTATTTCCAGGGGGAGTAAGTGGCTACACCTTC. Its protein is CASSLFPGGVSGYTF.

The table lists this clonotype with a few counts. V and J are TRBV7-2 and TRBJ2-3; D is unresolved. The V end was cut by 3 bases, the J end by 2 bases, with 12 bases between. Germline V gene lookup returns CDR1 SGHTA and CDR2 FQGNSA. CDR3 length: 15 residues. For the CDR3, the DNA is TGTGCCAGCAGCTTGGGAATAGGATTCACAGATACGCAGTATTTT. It yields the protein CASSLGIGFTDTQYF.

This chain uses TRBV27 with TRBJ2-5; 7 nucleotides match TRBD1. Germline CDR1 is MNHEY and CDR2 is SMNVEV (reference sequence). V lost 5 bases and J lost 5; bases outside the gene matches: 8. The length of the CDR3 is 14 residues. The CDR3 DNA follows: TGTGCCAGCAGTAGAACAGGGGTTCCTGAGACCCAGTACTTC. It yields the protein CASSRTGVPETQYF.

In its sample, this clonotype ranks as medium-sized (0.01 to 0.1%). The rearrangement links TRBV13 to TRBJ1-1; D is unresolved. Trimming removed 0 bases at V and 13 bases at J, with 18 bases between. Per the germline V gene, CDR1 is PRHDT and CDR2 is FYEKMQ (reference sequence). The CDR3 loop spans 14 amino acids. The CDR3 is CASSLGLMRRVDFF. In nucleotides, the CDR3 is TGTGCCAGCAGCTTAGGCCTAATGAGGAGGGTCGATTTCTTT.

The chain links TRBV4-2 to TRBJ1-6; possible D gene TRBD1, 5 bases. Germline V lookup: CDR1 LGHNA, CDR2 YNFKEQ. This CDR3 spans 15 amino acids. Trimming removed 4 bases from V and 6 bases from J, with 13 bases in between. CDR3 sequence (DNA): TGTGCCAGCAGCCTCGGGGGGGGAAGTAATTCACCCCTCCACTTT. It is translated as CASSLGGGSNSPLHF.

J is TRBJ2-7 and V is TRBV5-1; weak D call: TRBD1 (6 bases). The CDR3 totals 15 residues. Germline assignment: CDR1 SGHRS and CDR2 YFSETQ. With 5 bases removed from V and 1 base from J, the gap between germline ends came to 16 bases. This chain's CDR3 is CASRNPRDTSYEQYV. In DNA, the CDR3 is TGCGCCAGCAGGAACCCCCGGGACACATCCTACGAGCAGTACGTC.

In DNA form, the CDR3 reads TGCGCCAGCAGCCAAGCCTACGCGGGGGGGAGCTACGAGCAGTACTTC. It yields the protein CASSQAYAGGSYEQYF. The chain is built from TRBV4-3 and TRBJ2-7; TRBD2 matches at 9 bases. CDR3 length: 16 residues. With V trimmed by 1 base and J by 3 bases, 7 bases remained unmatched. Germline V CDR1 and CDR2: LGHNA, YSLEER.

V and J are TRBV9 and TRBJ1-6; D is possibly TRBD1 (5 bases). The CDR3 sequence is 14 residues long. CDR1 SGDLS and CDR2 YYNGEE come from the germline V gene. The ends were cut back, 0 bases at V and 10 bases at J, with 11 bases in the middle. This CDR3 reads CASSVDQGRSPLHF. The CDR3 DNA sequence: TGTGCCAGCAGCGTAGATCAGGGCAGGTCACCCCTCCACTTT.

This clonotype was seen more than once but under ten times. The chain carries TRBV12-3 or TRBV12-4 and TRBJ2-7, with 8 bases that match TRBD1. The CDR3 is 15 residues long. Trimming removed 5 bases from V and 4 bases from J; junction bases left unmatched: 10. DNA for the CDR3: TGTGCCAGCAGTATTAGCCGGACAGGGTTTTACGAGCAGTACTTC. Residues: CASSISRTGFYEQYF.

In its sample, this clonotype was seen many times. The chain recombines TRBV5-1 with TRBJ2-5; D is unclear. The V gene lost 2 bases and the J gene lost 5 bases, with 10 bases spanning the gap. The CDR3 covers 13 residues. Per the germline V gene, CDR1 is SGHRS and CDR2 is YFSETQ. The CDR3 DNA is TGCGCCAGCAGCTTTGGCAGAGCCGAGACCCAGTACTTC. Translating gives CASSFGRAETQYF.

In this sample, this clonotype turned up a few times. The V gene is TRBV12-3 or TRBV12-4, the J gene TRBJ2-7; no clear D. CDR3 size: 14 residues. V lost 1 base to trimming and J lost 3 bases, with 10 bases between them. The CDR3 region is CASSLGPRSYEQYV. In nucleotides, the CDR3 is TGTGCCAGCAGTTTAGGGCCGCGGAGCTACGAGCAGTACGTC.